This entry is about one T cell receptor beta chain. Antigen unknown. MiXCR, run by TCRdb on the reads, gives a single entry per CDR3 protein. The sample has hundreds of thousands of distinct CDR3 sequences; 6% to 8% are singletons. Germline trimming cut 7 bases from V and 4 bases from J; bases unmatched to any gene: 6. The CDR3 covers 14 residues. Germline V gene lookup returns CDR1 SQVTM and CDR2 ANQGSEA. This sample is drawn from a study of T cell repertoires in cytomegalovirus infection. Study context: It was the public TCR beta signatures that indicated both CMV infection and matching HLA type.

Whole-study results and caveats: Identification of carriers of CMV plus the relevant HLA was achieved through cumulative public TCR beta family frequency. Across the ex vivo response, the dominant clonotypes were HLA-C-restricted CMV-specific TCR beta clonotypes.

This chain links TRBV29-1 with TRBJ2-1; TRBD2 matches 11 bases. The source of this sequence is a human donor in good health (CMV status not recorded). Some clones in this sample may be carry-over from other donors' samples. The sample taken for sequencing was PBMCs. DNA of the CDR3: TGCAGCGCTAGAGGGACTAGCGGTTACAATGAGCAGTTCTTC. Its protein product is CSARGTSGYNEQFF.